This T cell receptor (beta chain) was sequenced in a study of blood T cells in healthy people across ages (dated by TCRdb to the mid-2010s). A note on the overall study: Template switching captured roughly one uniquely barcoded TCR beta cDNA molecule per two T cells in model experiments. To track age-related changes in TCR beta repertoire diversity, the study relied on deep sequencing normalized with unique cDNA molecular identifiers. Donors were grouped into four age groups: young (average roughly 16 years), middle-aged (about 38), aged (around 60) and long-lived (just over 80). For two donors (one aged 18 to 30 and one aged 80 or older), the study analyzed two additional independent replicas of 1 million unique cDNA reads from the same blood draw.

The method behind the library was 5' RACE. The data were produced on an Illumina HiSeq 2500. The second PCR ran for roughly 6 to 11 cycles and used a J-beta primer mix along with a sample-barcoded 5' primer. Each TCR beta cDNA molecule received a unique molecular identifier from a template-switch 5' adaptor carrying 12 random nucleotides. At least 3 million CDR3-containing paired-end reads were obtained from each sample. First-strand cDNA synthesis was performed from all RNA using the Mint cDNA synthesis kit, with priming by a TRBC-specific oligonucleotide. After uracil-DNA glycosylase treatment, a first 18-cycle PCR used universal primers M1SS and BC2_uni_R on all cDNA. As for the original processing: Each sample was normalized by randomly selecting 1 million high-quality reads, each carrying a distinct molecular identifier. Reads sharing molecular identifiers were discarded rather than binned into consensus sequences. MiTCR, with a Q25 quality threshold and the strictest error-elimination algorithm, was used for CDR3 identification, clonotype clustering and error correction. A nonparametric unseen species model with Euler transformation was used to estimate lower-bound total TCR beta diversity. In TCRdb, the public reads were trimmed at Q25 with fastp and aligned with MiXCR, with productive beta chains retained. All rows with the same CDR3 protein become a single entry with the most common DNA and genes. TCRdb's processing, not the authors' own work, is the source of the V and J calls. Counted in this sample were 1 million or so distinct CDR3 sequences; about 23% of them appeared once. Less than 0.75% of the sample rests with the top ten.

The CDR3 covers 15 residues, taking in both the cysteine and the phenylalanine. Solely the CDR3 DNA is kept, with 45 bases framed from the first base. The research as a whole found: Bulk unsorted PBMC profiling prevented conclusive comparison of naive and antigen-experienced compartments. Observed TCR beta diversity per million T cells fell roughly linearly with age, and a significant reduction was already apparent by age about 36. There was a strong correlation between observed TCR beta diversity and the percentage of naive T cells measured by flow cytometry. Total diversity estimates from one million sequenced T cells were considered lower bounds and underestimates. Compared with the aged group, the long-lived group had more naive CD4+ T cells, fewer expanded clones and increased TCR diversity, a pattern suggesting age selection. Because donor CMV infection status was unknown, age-related changes in expanded clonotypes were potentially confounded.

About this clonotype itself: The antigen it recognizes is unknown. Base qualities were left out, and no much larger clone turns up one base away.

The 39 donors, aged 6 to 90 years, were systemically healthy Caucasian individuals from Russia. About 10 milliliters of peripheral blood were drawn from each donor into EDTA-treated Vacutainer tubes. PBMCs were isolated by Ficoll-Paque density-gradient centrifugation, with at least 6 million obtained per sample. Trizol reagent was used to extract total RNA from PBMCs, with at least 5 micrograms per sample. The percentages of naive CD45RAhigh/CD27high T cells were determined by flow cytometry on a PBMC aliquot from every donor. These data were also reused for a study on T cells of mothers and their children. As that second paper reports: Donors were nine systemically healthy Caucasian individuals: three mothers and their six children. cDNA synthesis used all of the extracted RNA, with around 1.5 ug of RNA in each 15 ul reaction. Sample barcodes and 2-4 random nucleotides were added via the M1S primer in the second PCR. Each mother yielded over 9.5 million TCR beta CDR3 reads and each child 3 million or so reads. Thymic selection shapes the output of TCR recombination in a similar way in related and unrelated pairs, and inherited differences have a minor effect. Normalized repertoire overlap was always slightly but never significantly higher in related than unrelated mother-child pairs. No persistent microchimeric T cell clones were detected, at a sensitivity of roughly 99 clones per million clonotypes. In the study, deep NGS was used to compare the TCR beta repertoires of mothers and children, and features distinguishing related mother-child pairs from unrelated individuals were sought. On average, the children were around 11 +/- 4 years old, while the mothers were 40 +/- 4 years old. After adapter ligation with NEBNext reagents, the libraries were sequenced on Illumina HiSeq 2000 with 100+100 nt paired-end reads. Mother and child libraries were prepared a month apart and sequenced in separate runs to prevent cross-contamination. For each donor, between about 500,000 and 2,200,000 distinct TCR beta clonotypes were identified. Naive TCR beta clonotypes were estimated from low-frequency clonotypes matched to each donor's FACS-determined naive share, without sorting.

The chain is made from TRBV21-1 and TRBJ1-1; the DNA was not used to check the table's D call, TRBD1. TRBV21-1 counts as a pseudogene. The sample consisted of blood. The sequence derives from a girl aged 2 to 9 in good health. The DNA reads TGTGCCAGCAGAACCGGGACAGGGTCGAACACTGAAGCTTTCTTT. Its translation reads: CASRTGTGSNTEAFF.